This T cell receptor beta chain was found in a study of T cells in Graves' hyperthyroidism and ophthalmopathy. General observations from the study: Blood also showed most of the thyroid clonotypes that were expanded above 0.001.

Patients with uncontrolled infections, other autoimmune diseases, pregnancy or lactation were excluded. Each diagnosis was grounded in clinical symptoms, serum thyroxine and TRAb, thyroid ultrasound, and orbital computed tomography. The sample holds a few counts of this clonotype. What it binds is unknown. Amplification yielded TCR beta CDR3 regions, with RNA transcripts as the source. Primed by the HTBI set, a first-round RT-PCR was run on the TCR CDR3. Each CDR3 protein gets one entry after TCRdb re-called the multiplex PCR reads with MiXCR. The sample shows 640,000 or so distinct CDR3 sequences, 14% of them seen only once. This CDR3 is 13 amino acids long. V was shortened by 7 bases and J by 2 bases, with 9 bases between the two germline ends. The germline V gene has CDR1 MNHNS and CDR2 SASEGT.

The rearrangement links TRBV6-1 to TRBJ2-1; D gene ambiguous. The receptor was derived from a young woman with Graves' ophthalmopathy. The sequencing input was blood. CDR3 sequence: CASKALAYNEQFF. Here the CDR3 DNA reads TGTGCCAGCAAGGCCCTAGCCTACAATGAGCAGTTCTTC.